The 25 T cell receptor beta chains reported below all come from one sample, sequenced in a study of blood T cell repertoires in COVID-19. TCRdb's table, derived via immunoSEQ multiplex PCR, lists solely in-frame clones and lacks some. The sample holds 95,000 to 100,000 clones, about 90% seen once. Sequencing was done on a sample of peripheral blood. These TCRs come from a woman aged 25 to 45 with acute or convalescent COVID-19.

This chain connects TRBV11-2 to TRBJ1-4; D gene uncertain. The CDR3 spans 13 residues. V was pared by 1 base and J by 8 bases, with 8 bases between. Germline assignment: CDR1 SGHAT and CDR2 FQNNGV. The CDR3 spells CASSLGLQEKLFF. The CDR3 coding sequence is TGTGCCAGCAGCTTAGGCCTTCAGGAAAAACTGTTTTTT.

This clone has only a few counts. In nucleotides, the CDR3 is TGCGCCAGCAGCCAACCTCATAGGGGACAGAGCCACGAGCAGTACTTC. Its protein is CASSQPHRGQSHEQYF. The rearrangement joins TRBV4-1 to TRBJ2-7, with 7 bases identical to TRBD1. The length of the CDR3 is 16 residues. The V gene's germline CDR1 is MGHRA and CDR2 YSYEKL. J was trimmed by 5 bases and V by 2 bases; bases with no gene match: 12.

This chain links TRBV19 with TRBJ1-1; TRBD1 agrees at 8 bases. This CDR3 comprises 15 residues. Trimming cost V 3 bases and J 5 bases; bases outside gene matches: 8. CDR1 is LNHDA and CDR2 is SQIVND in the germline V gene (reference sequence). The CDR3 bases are TGTGCCAGTAGTATTTGGCAGGGGGCGGATACTGAAGCTTTCTTT. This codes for CASSIWQGADTEAFF. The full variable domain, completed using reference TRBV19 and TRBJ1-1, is DGGITQSPKYLFRKEGQNVTLSCEQNLNHDAMYWYRQDPGQGLRLIYYSQIVNDFQKGDIAEGYSVSREKKESFPLTVTSAQKNPTAFYLCASSIWQGADTEAFFGQGTRLTVV.

CDR3 nucleotides: TGCGCCAGCAGTGATAGTGGGGGGGGCTACGAGCAGTACTTC. It yields the protein CASSDSGGGYEQYF. The chain employs TRBV10-2 and TRBJ2-7; 7 nucleotides agree with TRBD2. Germline V gives CDR1 WSHSY, CDR2 SAAADI. V trimming: 3 bases; J trimming: 3 bases; junction bases outside the gene matches: 5. The CDR3 extends over 14 amino acids.

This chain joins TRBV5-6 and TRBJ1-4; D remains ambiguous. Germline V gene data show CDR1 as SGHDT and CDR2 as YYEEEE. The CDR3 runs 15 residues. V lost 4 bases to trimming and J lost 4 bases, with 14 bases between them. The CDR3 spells CASSPRPGSNEKLFF. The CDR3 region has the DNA TGTGCCAGCAGCCCCCGCCCCGGGAGTAATGAAAAACTGTTTTTT.

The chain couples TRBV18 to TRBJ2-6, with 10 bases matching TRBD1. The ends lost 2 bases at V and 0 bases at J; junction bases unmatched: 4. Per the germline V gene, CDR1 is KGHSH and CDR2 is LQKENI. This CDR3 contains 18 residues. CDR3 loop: CASSPSGQGHSGANVLTF. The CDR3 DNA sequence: TGTGCCAGCTCACCATCGGGACAGGGGCACTCTGGGGCCAACGTCCTGACTTTC. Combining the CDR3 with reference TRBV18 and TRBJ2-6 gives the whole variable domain NAGVMQNPRHLVRRRGQEARLRCSPMKGHSHVYWYRQLPEEGLKFMVYLQKENIIDESGMPKERFSAEFPKEGPSILRIQQVVRGDSAAYFCASSPSGQGHSGANVLTFGAGSRLTVL.

This chain's CDR3 is CAWNRQAYNSPLHF. CDR3 in DNA: TGTGCCTGGAATCGGCAAGCGTATAATTCACCCCTCCACTTT. The chain combines TRBV30 with TRBJ1-6; D is uncertain. Germline V lookup: CDR1 GTSNPN, CDR2 SVGIG (reference sequence). V was trimmed by 4 bases and J by 4 bases, leaving 11 bases between them. This CDR3 spans 14 amino acids.

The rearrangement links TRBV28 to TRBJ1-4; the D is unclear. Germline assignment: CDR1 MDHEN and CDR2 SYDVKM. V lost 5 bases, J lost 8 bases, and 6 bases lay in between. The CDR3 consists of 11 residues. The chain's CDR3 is CASSITEKLFF. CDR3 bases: TGTGCCAGCAGTATCACAGAAAAACTGTTTTTT.

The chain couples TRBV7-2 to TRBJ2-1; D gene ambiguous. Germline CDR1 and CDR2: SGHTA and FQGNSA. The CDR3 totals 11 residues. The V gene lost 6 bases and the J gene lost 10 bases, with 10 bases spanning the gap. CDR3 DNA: TGTGCCAGCAGTTCCCTTCTGGAGCAGTTCTTC. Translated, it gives CASSSLLEQFF. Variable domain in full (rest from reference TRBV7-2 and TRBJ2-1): GAGVSQSPSNKVTEKGKDVELRCDPISGHTALYWYRQSLGQGLEFLIYFQGNSAPDKSGLPSDRFSAERTGGSVSTLTIQRTQQEDSAVYLCASSSLLEQFFGPGTRLTVL.

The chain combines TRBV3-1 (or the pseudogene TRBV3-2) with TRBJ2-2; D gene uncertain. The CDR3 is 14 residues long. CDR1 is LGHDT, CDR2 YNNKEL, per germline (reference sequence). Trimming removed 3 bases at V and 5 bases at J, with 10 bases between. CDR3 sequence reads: CASSHSAGTGELFF. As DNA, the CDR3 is TGTGCCAGCAGCCACTCTGCCGGGACCGGGGAGCTGTTTTTT.

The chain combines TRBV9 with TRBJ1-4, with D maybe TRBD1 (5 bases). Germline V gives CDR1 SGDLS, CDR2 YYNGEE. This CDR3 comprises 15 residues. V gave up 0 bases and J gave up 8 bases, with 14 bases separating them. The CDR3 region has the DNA TGTGCCAGCAGCGTAGCTGGGACGGCGGGGGAAAAACTGTTTTTT. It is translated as CASSVAGTAGEKLFF.

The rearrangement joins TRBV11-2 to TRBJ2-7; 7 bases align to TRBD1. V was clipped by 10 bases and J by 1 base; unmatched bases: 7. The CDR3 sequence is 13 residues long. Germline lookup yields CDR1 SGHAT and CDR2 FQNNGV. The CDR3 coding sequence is TGTGCCACCAACCCGACAGGGTCCTACGAGCAGTACTTC. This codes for CATNPTGSYEQYF.

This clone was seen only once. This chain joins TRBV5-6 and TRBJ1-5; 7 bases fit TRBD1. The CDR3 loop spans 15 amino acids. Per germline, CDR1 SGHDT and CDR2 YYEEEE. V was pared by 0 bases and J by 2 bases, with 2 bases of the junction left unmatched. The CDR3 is CASSLGTGGNQPQHF. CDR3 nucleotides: TGTGCCAGCAGCTTGGGAACAGGGGGCAATCAGCCCCAGCATTTT.

The CDR3 here is CSVHRDFDTEAFF. CDR3 nucleotides: TGCAGCGTCCACAGGGATTTCGACACTGAAGCTTTCTTT. The V call is TRBV29-1, the J call TRBJ1-1, with D perhaps TRBD1 (6 bases). Germline V gene sequence: CDR1 SQVTM, CDR2 ANQGSEA. The germline V and J ends were trimmed by 6 bases and 3 bases, with 14 bases remaining between them. The CDR3 extends over 13 amino acids.

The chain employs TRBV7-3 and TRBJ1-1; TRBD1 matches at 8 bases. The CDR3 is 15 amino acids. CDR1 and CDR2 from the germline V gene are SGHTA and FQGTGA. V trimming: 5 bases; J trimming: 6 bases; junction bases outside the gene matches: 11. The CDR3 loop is CASSQGPDRGSEAFF. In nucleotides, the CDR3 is TGTGCCAGCAGCCAAGGTCCCGACAGGGGCTCTGAAGCTTTCTTT.

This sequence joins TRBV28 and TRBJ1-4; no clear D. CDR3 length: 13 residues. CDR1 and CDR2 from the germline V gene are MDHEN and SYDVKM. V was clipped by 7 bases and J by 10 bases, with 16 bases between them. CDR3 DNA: TGTGCCAGCATGACAAAAGGTATAGGAAAACTGTTTTTT. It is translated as CASMTKGIGKLFF. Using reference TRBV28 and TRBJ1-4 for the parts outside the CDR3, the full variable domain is DVKVTQSSRYLVKRTGEKVFLECVQDMDHENMFWYRQDPGLGLRLIYFSYDVKMKEKGDIPEGYSVSREKKERFSLILESASTNQTSMYLCASMTKGIGKLFFGSGTQLSVL.

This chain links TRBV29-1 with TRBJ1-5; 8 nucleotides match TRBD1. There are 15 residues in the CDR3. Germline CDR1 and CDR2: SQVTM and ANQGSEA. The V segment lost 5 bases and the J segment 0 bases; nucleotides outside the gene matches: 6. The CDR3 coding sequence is TGCAGCGTTAGGAACAGGGGGGATAGCAATCAGCCCCAGCATTTT. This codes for CSVRNRGDSNQPQHF.

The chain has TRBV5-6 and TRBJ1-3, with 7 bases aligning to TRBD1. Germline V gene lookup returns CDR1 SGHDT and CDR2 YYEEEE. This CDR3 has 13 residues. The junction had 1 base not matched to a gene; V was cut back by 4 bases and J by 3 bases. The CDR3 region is CASSGTVGNTIYF. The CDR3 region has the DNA TGTGCCAGCAGCGGGACAGTTGGAAACACCATATATTTT.

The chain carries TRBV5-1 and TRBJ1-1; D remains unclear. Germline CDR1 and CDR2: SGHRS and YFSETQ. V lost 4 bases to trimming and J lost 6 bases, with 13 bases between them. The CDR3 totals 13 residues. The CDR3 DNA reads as TGCGCCAGCAGCCCGCGTGAGGGAGCTGAAGCTTTCTTT. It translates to CASSPREGAEAFF.

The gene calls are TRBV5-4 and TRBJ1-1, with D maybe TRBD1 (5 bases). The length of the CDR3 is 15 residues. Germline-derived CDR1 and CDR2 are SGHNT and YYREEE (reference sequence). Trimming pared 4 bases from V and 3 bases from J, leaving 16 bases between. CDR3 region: CASSDAGAGHTEAFF. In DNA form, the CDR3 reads TGTGCCAGCAGCGATGCGGGAGCGGGACACACTGAAGCTTTCTTT.

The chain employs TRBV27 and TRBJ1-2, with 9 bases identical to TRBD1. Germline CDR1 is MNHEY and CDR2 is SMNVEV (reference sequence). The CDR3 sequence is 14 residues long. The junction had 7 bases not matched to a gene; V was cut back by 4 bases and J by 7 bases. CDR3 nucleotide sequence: TGTGCCAGCAGTTCACCGGGACAGGGCTCTGGCTACACCTTC. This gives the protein CASSSPGQGSGYTF.

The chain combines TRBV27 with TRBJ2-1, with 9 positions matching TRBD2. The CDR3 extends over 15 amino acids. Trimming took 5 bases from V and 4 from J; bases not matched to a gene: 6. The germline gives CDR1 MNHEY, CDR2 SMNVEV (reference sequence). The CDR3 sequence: CASSPGTSLYNEQFF. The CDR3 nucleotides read TGTGCCAGCAGTCCCGGGACTAGCCTTTACAATGAGCAGTTCTTC.

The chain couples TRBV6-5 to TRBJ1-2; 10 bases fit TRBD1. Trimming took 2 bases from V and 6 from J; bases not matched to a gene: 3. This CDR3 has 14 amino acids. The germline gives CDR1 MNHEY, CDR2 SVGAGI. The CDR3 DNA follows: TGTGCCAGCAGTTACGCGGACAGGGGGGATGGCTACACCTTC. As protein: CASSYADRGDGYTF.

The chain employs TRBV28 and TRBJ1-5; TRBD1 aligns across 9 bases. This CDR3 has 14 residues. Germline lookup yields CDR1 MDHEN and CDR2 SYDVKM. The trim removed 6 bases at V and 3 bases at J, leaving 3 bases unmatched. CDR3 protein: CASRDRGANQPQHF. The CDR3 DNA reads TGTGCCAGCAGGGACAGGGGAGCCAATCAGCCCCAGCATTTT.

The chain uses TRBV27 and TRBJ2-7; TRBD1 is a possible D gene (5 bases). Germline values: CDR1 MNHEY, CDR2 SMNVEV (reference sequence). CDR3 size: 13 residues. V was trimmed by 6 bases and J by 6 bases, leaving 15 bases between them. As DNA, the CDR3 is TGTGCCAGCAGGTGGAAGACAGCGTCCGAGCAGTACTTC. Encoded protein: CASRWKTASEQYF.